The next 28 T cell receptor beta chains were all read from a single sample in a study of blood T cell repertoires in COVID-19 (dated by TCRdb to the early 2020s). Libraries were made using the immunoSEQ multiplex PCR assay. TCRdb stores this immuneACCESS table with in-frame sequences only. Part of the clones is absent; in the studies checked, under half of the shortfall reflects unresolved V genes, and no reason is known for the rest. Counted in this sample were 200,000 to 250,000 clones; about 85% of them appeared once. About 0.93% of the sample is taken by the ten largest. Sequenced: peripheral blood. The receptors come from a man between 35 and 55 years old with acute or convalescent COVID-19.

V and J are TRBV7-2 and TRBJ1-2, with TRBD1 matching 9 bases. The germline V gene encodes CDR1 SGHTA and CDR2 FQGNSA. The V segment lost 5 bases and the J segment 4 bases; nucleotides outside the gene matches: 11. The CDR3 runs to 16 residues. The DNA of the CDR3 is TGTGCCAGCAGCCCCGGGGGACAGGGAAAAAGCTATGGCTACACCTTC. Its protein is CASSPGGQGKSYGYTF.

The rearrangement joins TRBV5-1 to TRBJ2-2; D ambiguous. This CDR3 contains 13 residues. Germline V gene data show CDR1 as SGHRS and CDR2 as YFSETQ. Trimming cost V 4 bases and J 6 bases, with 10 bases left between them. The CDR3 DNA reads TGCGCCAGCAGCCTAGATAACTCCGGGGAGCTGTTTTTT. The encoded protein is CASSLDNSGELFF. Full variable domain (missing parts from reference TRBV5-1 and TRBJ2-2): KAGVTQTPRYLIKTRGQQVTLSCSPISGHRSVSWYQQTPGQGLQFLFEYFSETQRNKGNFPGRFSGRQFSNSRSEMNVSTLELGDSALYLCASSLDNSGELFFGEGSRLTVL.

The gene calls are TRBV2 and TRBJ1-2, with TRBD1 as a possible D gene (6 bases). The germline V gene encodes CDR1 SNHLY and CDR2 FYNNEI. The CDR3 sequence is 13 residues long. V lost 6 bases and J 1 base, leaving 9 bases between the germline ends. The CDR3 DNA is TGTGCCAGCAGCGGGGACAATAACTATGGCTACACCTTC. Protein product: CASSGDNNYGYTF.

CDR3 sequence reads: CASSSRDRLYGYTF. CDR3 bases: TGTGCCAGTAGTTCCCGGGACAGGCTCTATGGCTACACCTTC. The chain links TRBV19 to TRBJ1-2; 8 nucleotides align to TRBD1. Germline CDR1 is LNHDA and CDR2 is SQIVND (reference sequence). J was trimmed by 4 bases and V by 5 bases; bases with no gene match: 6. The CDR3 covers 14 residues. The full variable domain, with the rest looked up from reference TRBV19 and TRBJ1-2, is DGGITQSPKYLFRKEGQNVTLSCEQNLNHDAMYWYRQDPGQGLRLIYYSQIVNDFQKGDIAEGYSVSREKKESFPLTVTSAQKNPTAFYLCASSSRDRLYGYTFGSGTRLTVV.

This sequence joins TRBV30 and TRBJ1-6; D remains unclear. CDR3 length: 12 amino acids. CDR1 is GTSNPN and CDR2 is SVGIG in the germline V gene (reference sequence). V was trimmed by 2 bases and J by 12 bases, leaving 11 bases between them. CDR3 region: CAWSRTSGPLHF. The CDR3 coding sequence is TGTGCCTGGAGTAGAACGTCGGGACCCCTCCACTTT.

The CDR3 nucleotides read TGTGCCAGCAGCTGGGACAGGGAAGAGACCCAGTACTTC. This gives the protein CASSWDREETQYF. This chain joins TRBV7-3 and TRBJ2-5, with TRBD1 matching over 9 bases. The germline gives CDR1 SGHTA, CDR2 FQGTGA. The CDR3 contains 13 residues. The trim removed 4 bases at V and 3 bases at J, leaving 0 bases unmatched.

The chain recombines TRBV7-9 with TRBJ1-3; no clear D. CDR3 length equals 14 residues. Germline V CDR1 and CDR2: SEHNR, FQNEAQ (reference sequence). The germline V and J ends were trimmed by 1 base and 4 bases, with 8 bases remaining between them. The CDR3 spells CASSLVGRGNTIYF. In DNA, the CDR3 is TGTGCCAGCAGCTTAGTCGGTAGAGGAAACACCATATATTTT.

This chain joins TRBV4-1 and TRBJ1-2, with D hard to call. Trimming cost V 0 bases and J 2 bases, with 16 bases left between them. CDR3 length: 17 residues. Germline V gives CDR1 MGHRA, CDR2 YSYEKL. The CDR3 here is CASSQDRTGKVNYGYTF. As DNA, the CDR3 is TGCGCCAGCAGCCAAGATCGAACCGGGAAGGTGAACTATGGCTACACCTTC.

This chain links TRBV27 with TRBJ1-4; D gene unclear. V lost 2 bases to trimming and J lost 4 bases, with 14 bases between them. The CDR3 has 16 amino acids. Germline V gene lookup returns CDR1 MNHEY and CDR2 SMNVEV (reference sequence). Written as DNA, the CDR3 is TGTGCCAGCAGTTTACGAGGAGTACTTTTTAATGAAAAACTGTTTTTT. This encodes CASSLRGVLFNEKLFF.

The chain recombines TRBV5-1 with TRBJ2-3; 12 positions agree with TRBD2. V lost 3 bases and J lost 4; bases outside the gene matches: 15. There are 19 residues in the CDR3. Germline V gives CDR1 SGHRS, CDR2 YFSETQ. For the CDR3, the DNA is TGCGCCAGCAGCTCCCCGGGTTGGACTAGCGGGGATTTCCCAGATACGCAGTATTTT. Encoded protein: CASSSPGWTSGDFPDTQYF.

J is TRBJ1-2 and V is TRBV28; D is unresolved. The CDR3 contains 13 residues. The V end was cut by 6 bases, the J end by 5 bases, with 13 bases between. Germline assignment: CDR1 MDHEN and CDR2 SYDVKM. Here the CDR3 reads CASSSPGGYGYTF. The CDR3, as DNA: TGTGCCAGCAGCAGCCCAGGAGGATATGGCTACACCTTC.

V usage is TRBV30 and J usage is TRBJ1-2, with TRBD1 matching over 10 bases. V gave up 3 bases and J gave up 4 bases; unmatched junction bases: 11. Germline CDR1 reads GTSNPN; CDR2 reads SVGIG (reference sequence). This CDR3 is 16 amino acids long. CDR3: CAWSRDRGSRSYGYTF. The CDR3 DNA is TGTGCCTGGAGCCGGGACAGGGGATCTAGAAGCTATGGCTACACCTTC.

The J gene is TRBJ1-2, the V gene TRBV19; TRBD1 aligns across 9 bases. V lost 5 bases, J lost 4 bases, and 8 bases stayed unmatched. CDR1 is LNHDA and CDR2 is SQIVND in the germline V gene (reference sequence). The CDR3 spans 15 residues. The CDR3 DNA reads TGTGCCAGTAGTGATCGGACAGGGGTTGCCTATGGCTACACCTTC. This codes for CASSDRTGVAYGYTF.

CDR3 sequence reads: CASSIPPGLPNTEAFF. The CDR3 coding sequence is TGTGCCAGTAGTATTCCCCCAGGACTCCCGAACACTGAAGCTTTCTTT. This rearrangement joins TRBV19 to TRBJ1-1; no reliable D call. The germline gives CDR1 LNHDA, CDR2 SQIVND (reference sequence). The CDR3 contains 16 residues. V was shortened by 3 bases and J by 1 base, with 15 bases between the two germline ends.

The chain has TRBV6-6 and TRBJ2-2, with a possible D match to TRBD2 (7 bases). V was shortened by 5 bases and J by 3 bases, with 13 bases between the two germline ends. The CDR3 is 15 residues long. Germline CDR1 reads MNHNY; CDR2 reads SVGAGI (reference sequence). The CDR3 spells CASSPAGADTGELFF. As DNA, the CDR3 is TGTGCCAGCAGTCCGGCGGGGGCCGACACCGGGGAGCTGTTTTTT.

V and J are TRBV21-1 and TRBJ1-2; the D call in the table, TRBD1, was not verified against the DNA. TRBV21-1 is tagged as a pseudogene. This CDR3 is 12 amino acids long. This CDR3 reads CASSPGNYGYTF. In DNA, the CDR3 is TGTGCCAGCAGCCCAGGGAACTATGGCTACACCTTC.

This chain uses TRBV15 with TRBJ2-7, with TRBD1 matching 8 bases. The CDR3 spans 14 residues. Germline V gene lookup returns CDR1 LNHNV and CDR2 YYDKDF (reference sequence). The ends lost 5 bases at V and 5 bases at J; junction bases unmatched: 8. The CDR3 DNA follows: TGTGCCACCAGCTCCCGACAGGGGATGGACGAGCAGTACTTC. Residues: CATSSRQGMDEQYF. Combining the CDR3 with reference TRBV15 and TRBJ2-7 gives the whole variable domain DAMVIQNPRYQVTQFGKPVTLSCSQTLNHNVMYWYQQKSSQAPKLLFHYYDKDFNNEADTPDNFQSRRPNTSFCFLDIRSPGLGDTAMYLCATSSRQGMDEQYFGPGTRLTVT.

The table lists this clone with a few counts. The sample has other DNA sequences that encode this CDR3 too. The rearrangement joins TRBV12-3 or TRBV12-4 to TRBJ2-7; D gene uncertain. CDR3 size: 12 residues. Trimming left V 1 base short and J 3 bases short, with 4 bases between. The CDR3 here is CASSLDSYEQYF. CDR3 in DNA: TGTGCCAGCAGTTTAGACAGCTACGAGCAGTACTTC.

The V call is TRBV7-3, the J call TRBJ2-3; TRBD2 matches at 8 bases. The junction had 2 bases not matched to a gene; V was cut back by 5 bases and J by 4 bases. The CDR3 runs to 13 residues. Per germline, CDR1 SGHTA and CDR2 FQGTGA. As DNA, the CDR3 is TGTGCCAGCAGCCGGGGGGGCTCAGATACGCAGTATTTT. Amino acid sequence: CASSRGGSDTQYF.

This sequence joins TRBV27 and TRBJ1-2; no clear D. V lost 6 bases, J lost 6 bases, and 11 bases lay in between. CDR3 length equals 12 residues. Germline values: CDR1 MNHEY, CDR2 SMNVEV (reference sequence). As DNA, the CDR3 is TGTGCCAGCAGCCTACAGCCAAATGGCTACACCTTC. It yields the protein CASSLQPNGYTF.

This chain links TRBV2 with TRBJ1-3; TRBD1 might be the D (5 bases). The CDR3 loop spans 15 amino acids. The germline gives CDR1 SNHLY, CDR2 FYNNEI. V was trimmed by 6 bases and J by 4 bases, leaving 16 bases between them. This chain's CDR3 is CASSLGGGIGNTIYF. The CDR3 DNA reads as TGTGCCAGCAGCCTCGGGGGGGGGATCGGAAACACCATATATTTT.

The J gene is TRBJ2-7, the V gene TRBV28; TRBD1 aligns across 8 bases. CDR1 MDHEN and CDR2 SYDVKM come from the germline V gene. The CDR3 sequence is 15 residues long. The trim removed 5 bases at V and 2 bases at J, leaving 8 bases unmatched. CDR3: CASSTGQGKPYEQYF. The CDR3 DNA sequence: TGTGCCAGCAGTACCGGACAGGGTAAACCCTACGAGCAGTACTTC. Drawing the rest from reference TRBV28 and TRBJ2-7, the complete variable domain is DVKVTQSSRYLVKRTGEKVFLECVQDMDHENMFWYRQDPGLGLRLIYFSYDVKMKEKGDIPEGYSVSREKKERFSLILESASTNQTSMYLCASSTGQGKPYEQYFGPGTRLTVT.

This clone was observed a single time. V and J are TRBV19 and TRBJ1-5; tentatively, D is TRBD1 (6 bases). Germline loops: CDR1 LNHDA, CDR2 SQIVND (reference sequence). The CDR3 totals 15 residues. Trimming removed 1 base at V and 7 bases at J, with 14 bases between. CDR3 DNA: TGTGCCAGTAGTATAGCGGGCAACAGGGTGCAGCCCCAGCATTTT. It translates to CASSIAGNRVQPQHF.

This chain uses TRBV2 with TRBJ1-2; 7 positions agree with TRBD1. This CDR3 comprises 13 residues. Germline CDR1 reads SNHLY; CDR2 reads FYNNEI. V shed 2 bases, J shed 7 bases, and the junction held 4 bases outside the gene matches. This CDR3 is CASSERDSSGYTF. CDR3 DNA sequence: TGTGCCAGCAGTGAAAGGGACAGTTCTGGCTACACCTTC.

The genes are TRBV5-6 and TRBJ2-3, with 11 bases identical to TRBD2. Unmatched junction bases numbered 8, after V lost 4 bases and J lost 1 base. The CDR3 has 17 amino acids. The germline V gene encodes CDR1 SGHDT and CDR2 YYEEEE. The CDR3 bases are TGTGCCAGCAGCAACTTACTAGCGGGGGCGGGCACAGATACGCAGTATTTT. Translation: CASSNLLAGAGTDTQYF.

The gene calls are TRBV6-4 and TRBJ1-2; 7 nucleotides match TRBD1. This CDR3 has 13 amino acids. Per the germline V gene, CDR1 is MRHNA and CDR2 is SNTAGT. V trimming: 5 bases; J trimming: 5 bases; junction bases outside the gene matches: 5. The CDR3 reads CASSQRQGYGYTF. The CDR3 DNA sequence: TGTGCCAGCAGTCAGAGACAGGGTTATGGCTACACCTTC.

CDR3 protein: CASHGTGHEKLFF. In DNA form, the CDR3 reads TGTGCGTCACACGGGACAGGGCATGAAAAACTGTTTTTT. The chain has TRBV30 and TRBJ1-4; TRBD1 matches 9 bases. CDR1 and CDR2 from the germline V gene are GTSNPN and SVGIG (reference sequence). The CDR3 runs to 13 residues.

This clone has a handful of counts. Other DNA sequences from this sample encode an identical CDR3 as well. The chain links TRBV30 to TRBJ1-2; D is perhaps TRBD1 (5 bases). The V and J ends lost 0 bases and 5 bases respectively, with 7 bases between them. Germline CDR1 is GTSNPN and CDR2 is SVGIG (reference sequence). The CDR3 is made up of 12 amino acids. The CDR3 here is CAWSVRGYGYTF. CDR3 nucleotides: TGTGCCTGGAGTGTACGGGGGTATGGCTACACCTTC.